The clone carrying this T cell receptor (beta chain) has ten or more counts. The target antigen is unknown. The data derive from a study of early T cells in non-severe SARS-CoV-2 infection. One entry per CDR3 protein results from TCRdb running MiXCR on the 5' RACE reads. The table records approximately 28,000 distinct CDR3 sequences, roughly 4.6% of them present only once. V was pared by 6 bases and J by 0 bases, with 11 bases between. CDR1 ENHRY and CDR2 SYGVKD come from the germline V gene. CDR3 length: 14 residues. The study's findings and limits: Matches to VDJdb favored anti-spike CD8 responses and missed private and CD4 specificities.

The sample comprised whole blood. The chain is built from TRBV10-3 and TRBJ1-1, with a weak D call TRBD1 (6 bases). This receptor was obtained from an adult who was a healthcare worker with PCR-confirmed SARS-CoV-2 infection or an uninfected control (not recorded which). The CDR3 sequence is CAISAGDLNTEAFF. The CDR3 DNA follows: TGTGCCATCAGCGCAGGGGACCTGAACACTGAAGCTTTCTTT.